A single sample gave rise to the 2 T cell receptor beta chains below, sequenced in a study of blood T cells in healthy people across ages. Sample-barcoded 5' priming and a J-beta primer mix drove a second PCR of roughly 6 to 12 cycles. TCRdb recomputed calls from the 5' RACE reads with MiXCR, one row per CDR3 protein. The sample yields roughly 1.7 million distinct CDR3 sequences, around 36% seen once. What was sequenced was blood. These receptors came from a woman aged 25 to 39 in good health.

This rearrangement joins TRBV20-1 to TRBJ2-1, with a weak D call TRBD2 (5 bases). CDR1 is DFQATT and CDR2 is SNEGSKA in the germline V gene (reference sequence). CDR3 length: 15 amino acids. V gave up 6 bases and J gave up 0 bases, with 15 bases separating them. In DNA form, the CDR3 reads TGCAGTGCAAAGGTTTGGAGGAGCTCCTACAATGAGCAGTTCTTC. Amino acids: CSAKVWRSSYNEQFF.

This clonotype was counted many times. J is TRBJ2-3 and V is TRBV20-1, with 7 nucleotides matching TRBD2. The V gene's germline CDR1 is DFQATT and CDR2 SNEGSKA (reference sequence). The CDR3 contains 13 residues. The V and J ends lost 0 bases and 5 bases, in that order; junction bases with no gene match: 2. Written as DNA, the CDR3 is TGCAGTGCTAGAGATGGGGGGGGAGATACGCAGTATTTT. This gives the protein CSARDGGGDTQYF.